Shown below are 27 T cell receptor beta chains from a single sample sequenced in a study of identical twins. MiXCR, applied by TCRdb to the 5' RACE reads, yields one record per CDR3 protein. The data show hundreds of thousands of distinct CDR3 sequences, 5.5% to 6.5% seen once. The sample comprised naive T cells sorted from blood. These receptors were collected from a man aged 18 to 29 in good health.

This clonotype was seen a handful of times. This chain's CDR3 is CASSLGFGQNSGNTIYF. The CDR3 bases are TGCGCCAGCAGCTTGGGGTTTGGACAGAACTCTGGAAACACCATATATTTT. The chain has TRBV5-1 and TRBJ1-3, with D possibly matching TRBD1 (6 bases). CDR1 and CDR2 (germline): SGHRS, YFSETQ. CDR3 length: 17 amino acids. V was clipped by 0 bases and J by 0 bases, with 13 bases between them.

The sample holds many counts of this clonotype. J is TRBJ1-4 and V is TRBV15; 10 bases fit TRBD1. CDR3 length: 16 residues. The ends lost 3 bases at V and 7 bases at J; junction bases unmatched: 8. The germline gives CDR1 LNHNV, CDR2 YYDKDF (reference sequence). The CDR3 reads CATSSETGGLGEKLFF. The CDR3 region has the DNA TGTGCCACCAGCAGCGAGACAGGGGGCCTTGGTGAAAAACTGTTTTTT.

The chain carries TRBV3-1 and TRBJ2-1; the match to TRBD2 covers 9 bases. The CDR3 sequence is 12 residues long. Germline-derived CDR1 and CDR2 are LGHDT and YNNKEL (reference sequence). J gave up 10 bases and V 5 bases, and 3 bases lay outside the gene matches. The chain's CDR3 is CASSYGLAEQFF. CDR3 nucleotide sequence: TGTGCCAGCAGCTACGGACTAGCGGAGCAGTTCTTC.

The chain carries TRBV5-6 and TRBJ2-2, with TRBD2 identical over 8 bases. Germline V lookup: CDR1 SGHDT, CDR2 YYEEEE. CDR3 length equals 16 residues. The junction had 7 bases not matched to a gene; V was cut back by 4 bases and J by 2 bases. The CDR3 loop reads CASSAGAGVNTGELFF. The CDR3 DNA reads TGTGCCAGCAGCGCTGGAGCGGGAGTAAACACCGGGGAGCTGTTTTTT. Full variable domain (rest looked up from reference TRBV5-6 and TRBJ2-2): DAGVTQSPTHLIKTRGQQVTLRCSPKSGHDTVSWYQQALGQGPQFIFQYYEEEERQRGNFPDRFSGHQFPNYSSELNVNALLLGDSALYLCASSAGAGVNTGELFFGEGSRLTVL.

V is TRBV6-1 and J is TRBJ1-1; TRBD1 is a possible D gene (6 bases). The CDR3 runs to 16 residues. Germline-derived CDR1 and CDR2 are MNHNS and SASEGT. The V end lost 6 bases, the J end lost 0 bases, and 17 bases lay between the germline ends. CDR3 loop: CASRTRTDNMNTEAFF. In nucleotides, the CDR3 is TGTGCCAGCAGAACTAGGACAGACAACATGAACACTGAAGCTTTCTTT.

This clonotype was seen a handful of times. This sequence joins TRBV10-3 and TRBJ1-5; D unresolved. V was clipped by 4 bases and J by 4 bases, with 8 bases between them. The CDR3 covers 13 residues. Germline CDR1 reads ENHRY; CDR2 reads SYGVKD. The CDR3 loop is CAISASGNQPQHF. CDR3 bases: TGTGCCATCAGTGCCTCGGGGAATCAGCCCCAGCATTTT.

This clonotype was recorded many times. This chain connects TRBV19 to TRBJ1-1; no clear D. The CDR3 consists of 13 residues. V dropped 5 bases and J dropped 2 bases, with 9 bases sitting between them. The germline V gene encodes CDR1 LNHDA and CDR2 SQIVND (reference sequence). The CDR3 DNA reads TGTGCCAGTAGTGGGGTGGCCAACACTGAAGCTTTCTTT. Translating it yields CASSGVANTEAFF. The full variable domain, with the rest looked up from reference TRBV19 and TRBJ1-1, is DGGITQSPKYLFRKEGQNVTLSCEQNLNHDAMYWYRQDPGQGLRLIYYSQIVNDFQKGDIAEGYSVSREKKESFPLTVTSAQKNPTAFYLCASSGVANTEAFFGQGTRLTVV.

The gene calls are TRBV12-3 or TRBV12-4 and TRBJ1-3, with 7 positions matching TRBD1. With 8 bases clipped from V and 2 bases from J, the junction kept 3 bases outside the gene matches. The CDR3 spans 13 residues. The CDR3 DNA sequence: TGTGCCAGCCCCGACAGGGCTGGAAACACCATATATTTT. Translating gives CASPDRAGNTIYF.

This clonotype was picked up many times. The V call is TRBV29-1, the J call TRBJ2-3; 8 bases agree with TRBD2. V gave up 6 bases and J gave up 5 bases; unmatched junction bases: 13. Germline V gene data show CDR1 as SQVTM and CDR2 as ANQGSEA. The CDR3 has 15 amino acids. The CDR3 sequence is CSVDGAAGAEDTQYF. CDR3 DNA sequence: TGCAGCGTAGATGGGGCAGCGGGAGCTGAAGATACGCAGTATTTT.

This clonotype has at least ten counts. This chain joins TRBV7-8 and TRBJ2-1; 13 positions agree with TRBD2. The CDR3 totals 20 residues. CDR1 is SGHVS, CDR2 FQNEAQ, per germline. Trimming removed 4 bases from V and 1 base from J; junction bases left unmatched: 13. The CDR3 here is CASSWGTSGKNYLSYNEQFF. In DNA, the CDR3 is TGTGCCAGCAGCTGGGGGACTAGCGGGAAAAATTACCTTTCCTACAATGAGCAGTTCTTC.

This clonotype was detected only a few times. The chain employs TRBV18 and TRBJ2-7, with TRBD2 as a possible D gene (6 bases). The germline V gene has CDR1 KGHSH and CDR2 LQKENI. V lost 1 base to trimming and J lost 3 bases, with 13 bases between them. This CDR3 comprises 15 residues. The CDR3 sequence: CASSPQRGTGYEQYF. CDR3 coding DNA: TGTGCCAGCTCACCACAACGAGGGACTGGCTACGAGCAGTACTTC. Drawing the rest from reference TRBV18 and TRBJ2-7, the complete variable domain is NAGVMQNPRHLVRRRGQEARLRCSPMKGHSHVYWYRQLPEEGLKFMVYLQKENIIDESGMPKERFSAEFPKEGPSILRIQQVVRGDSAAYFCASSPQRGTGYEQYFGPGTRLTVT.

This clonotype was detected ten times or more. In DNA, the CDR3 is TGTGCCAGCAGTCCCAACGGGGATTGGGGTCAGCCCCAGCATTTT. This encodes CASSPNGDWGQPQHF. The rearrangement joins TRBV27 to TRBJ1-5; D call uncertain. The CDR3 covers 15 residues. V dropped 5 bases and J dropped 6 bases, with 17 bases sitting between them. CDR1 and CDR2 (germline): MNHEY, SMNVEV (reference sequence).

This clonotype has a handful of counts. The rearrangement links TRBV7-9 to TRBJ2-1; D possibly matches TRBD1 or TRBD2 (5 bases each). Per germline, CDR1 SEHNR and CDR2 FQNEAQ (reference sequence). This CDR3 contains 16 residues. V lost 2 bases, J lost 6 bases, and 17 bases lay in between. The CDR3 is CASSLSGTTIRNEQFF. CDR3 DNA sequence: TGTGCCAGCAGCTTATCAGGGACGACTATACGCAATGAGCAGTTCTTC.

This clonotype has a count of ten or more. The chain carries TRBV5-1 and TRBJ1-4; D is unresolved. The CDR3 is made up of 15 amino acids. Germline values: CDR1 SGHRS, CDR2 YFSETQ. Trimming took off 5 bases at V and 0 bases at J, with 11 bases between the two ends. The CDR3 sequence: CASSDPTATNEKLFF. The CDR3 nucleotides read TGCGCCAGCAGTGACCCGACGGCAACTAATGAAAAACTGTTTTTT.

This clonotype was seen a few times. This chain joins TRBV5-1 and TRBJ2-4; D call uncertain. Trimming stripped 4 bases from V and 7 bases from J, with 12 bases between. The germline CDR1 and CDR2 sequences are SGHRS and YFSETQ. The CDR3 is 13 residues long. The CDR3: CASSIQGKNIQYF. The CDR3 bases are TGCGCCAGCAGCATCCAAGGGAAGAACATTCAGTACTTC. Variable domain in full (rest from reference TRBV5-1 and TRBJ2-4): KAGVTQTPRYLIKTRGQQVTLSCSPISGHRSVSWYQQTPGQGLQFLFEYFSETQRNKGNFPGRFSGRQFSNSRSEMNVSTLELGDSALYLCASSIQGKNIQYFGAGTRLSVL.

This clonotype showed up many times. The rearrangement links TRBV5-6 to TRBJ1-2; TRBD1 agrees at 9 bases. Germline loops: CDR1 SGHDT, CDR2 YYEEEE. The junction had 5 bases not matched to a gene; V was cut back by 0 bases and J by 5 bases. CDR3 size: 15 residues. CDR3 sequence (DNA): TGTGCCAGCAGCTTGGGGGACAGGGCGACATATGGCTACACCTTC. It yields the protein CASSLGDRATYGYTF.

The chain carries TRBV12-3 or TRBV12-4 and TRBJ1-2; TRBD1 agrees at 7 bases. The V gene end was trimmed by 5 bases and the J gene end by 1 base; junction bases not matched to a gene: 4. This CDR3 is 14 amino acids long. The CDR3, as DNA: TGTGCCAGCAGTCGGGGGACAGTTAACTATGGCTACACCTTC. Protein: CASSRGTVNYGYTF.

There are a few counts of this clonotype. The gene calls are TRBV18 and TRBJ1-1; D is undetermined. The CDR3 is 16 amino acids. The ends were cut back, 1 base at V and 2 bases at J, with 14 bases in the middle. Germline V gene lookup returns CDR1 KGHSH and CDR2 LQKENI. CDR3 sequence (DNA): TGTGCCAGCTCACCACGAGAGGGCAGCCAAAACACTGAAGCTTTCTTT. Translation gives CASSPREGSQNTEAFF. Using reference TRBV18 and TRBJ1-1 for the parts outside the CDR3, the full variable domain is NAGVMQNPRHLVRRRGQEARLRCSPMKGHSHVYWYRQLPEEGLKFMVYLQKENIIDESGMPKERFSAEFPKEGPSILRIQQVVRGDSAAYFCASSPREGSQNTEAFFGQGTRLTVV.

The V call is TRBV5-4, the J call TRBJ2-5; 15 bases are a match to TRBD2. CDR3 length: 19 amino acids. CDR1 is SGHNT and CDR2 is YYREEE in the germline V gene (reference sequence). V lost 0 bases and J lost 0; bases outside the gene matches: 6. The CDR3 loop is CASSLAGLAGGMYQETQYF. The CDR3 DNA follows: TGTGCCAGCAGCTTGGCCGGACTAGCGGGAGGGATGTACCAAGAGACCCAGTACTTC.

Many counts were recorded for this clonotype. The V call is TRBV18, the J call TRBJ2-1; 7 bases agree with TRBD1. This CDR3 is 16 amino acids long. The V and J ends lost 5 bases and 0 bases, in that order; junction bases with no gene match: 7. Germline CDR1 is KGHSH and CDR2 is LQKENI. The CDR3 bases are TGTGCCAGCTCAGACAGGGACAGTAGCTCCTACAATGAGCAGTTCTTC. It encodes CASSDRDSSSYNEQFF.

The chain has TRBV6-1 and TRBJ2-7; no clear D. Between the trimmed V and J ends, which lost 7 bases and 1 base, there was a span of 11 bases. The germline V gene encodes CDR1 MNHNS and CDR2 SASEGT. The CDR3 extends over 13 amino acids. DNA for the CDR3: TGTGCCAGCAATCGGATCGATTCCTACGAGCAGTACTTC. It yields the protein CASNRIDSYEQYF.

The sample holds a few counts of this clonotype. CDR3 amino acids: CASSLPGQGIGEQFF. The CDR3 nucleotides read TGCGCCAGCAGCTTGCCAGGACAGGGGATTGGTGAGCAGTTCTTC. The chain carries TRBV5-1 and TRBJ2-1, with 9 bases matching TRBD1. V was pared by 1 base and J by 9 bases, with 8 bases of the junction left unmatched. The CDR3 has 15 amino acids. Germline assignment: CDR1 SGHRS and CDR2 YFSETQ.

About this clonotype itself: A much larger clone lies one base from this, so it may be a read error. This rearrangement joins TRBV5-1 to TRBJ2-5; D gene unclear. The closer fit of TRBJ2-1 to the DNA end suggests the J call may be wrong. Germline CDR1 is SGHRS and CDR2 is YFSETQ. This CDR3 has 14 residues. The CDR3 region is CASSLDAYQETQFF. The CDR3 DNA reads as TGCGCCAGCAGCTTGGACGCCTACCAAGAGACCCAGTTCTTC.

This clonotype was picked up a small number of times. A read error may be the cause here, since a much bigger clone is one base away. This chain joins TRBV11-3 and TRBJ2-7, with 8 bases fitting TRBD2. Per the germline V gene, CDR1 is SGHNT and CDR2 is YENEEA. The V and J ends lost 5 bases and 3 bases, in that order; junction bases with no gene match: 3. The CDR3 sequence is 13 residues long. The CDR3 region has the DNA TGTGCCAGCAGCGCCGGGACTAGCTACGAGCAGTACGTC. Translation: CASSAGTSYEQYV.

In this sample, this clonotype turned up a few times. This chain links TRBV7-9 with TRBJ1-1, with D possibly TRBD1 on 5 matching bases. Germline CDR1 is SEHNR and CDR2 is FQNEAQ (reference sequence). The CDR3 covers 15 residues. Deletions cut 5 bases from V and 2 bases from J, with 15 bases between. Here the CDR3 DNA reads TGTGCCAGCAGCCTCTCTAGGACAACCAACACTGAAGCTTTCTTT. Protein: CASSLSRTTNTEAFF.

This chain joins TRBV5-1 and TRBJ2-2, with D perhaps given as TRBD1 or TRBD2 (5 bases each). CDR1 and CDR2 from the germline V gene are SGHRS and YFSETQ. V was trimmed by 4 bases and J by 1 base, leaving 14 bases between them. The CDR3 covers 16 residues. The CDR3 DNA sequence: TGCGCCAGCAGCCTCCCGGGGCCTAGGAACACCGGGGAGCTGTTTTTT. Protein product: CASSLPGPRNTGELFF.

This clonotype occurred many times. The chain links TRBV12-3 or TRBV12-4 to TRBJ2-1; possible D gene TRBD2, 6 bases. V lost 3 bases and J 7 bases, leaving 13 bases between the germline ends. The length of the CDR3 is 14 residues. The CDR3 bases are TGTGCCAGCAGTTTTCGTCGGCGGGATAATGAGCAGTTCTTC. It codes for CASSFRRRDNEQFF.